The rows below give T cell receptor beta chains drawn from one sample of a study of Tregs in tolerant kidney transplant recipients. Assay used: immunoSEQ multiplex PCR; TCRdb lists only in-frame clones, some missing. The profile shows about 64,000 clones, less than 98% of them singletons. The source material was Tregs from blood, sampled before the transplant. These receptors were collected from a human donor who received a combined kidney and bone marrow transplant. Both conserved end residues are part of each CDR3. A D gene is named only where the DNA matches it firmly. Not every row has a clone size; where given, it reads once, few, many or a size class.

V gene	D gene	clone size	J gene	CDR3 DNA	CDR3 protein
TRBV9	.	.	TRBJ1-3	TGTGCCAGCAGCGTAGAATCTCCGGGAGCAGGGTTGTCTGGAAACACCATATATTTT	CASSVESPGAGLSGNTIYF
TRBV7-2	.	once	TRBJ1-3	TGTGCCAGCAGCTTAACCTCCGGGGGAGGAAACACCATATATTTT	CASSLTSGGGNTIYF
TRBV11-2	.	.	TRBJ2-7	TGTGCCAGCAGCCTTACCTACGAGCAGTACTTC	CASSLTYEQYF
TRBV9	.	once	TRBJ2-3	TGTGCCAGCAGCGCACCTCAAGGGGGCGGGGGGTATGATACGCAGTATTTT	CASSAPQGGGGYDTQYF
TRBV5-5	.	.	TRBJ1-2	TGTGCCAGCAGCTTCCCAGGGAACTATGGCTACACCTTC	CASSFPGNYGYTF
TRBV4-1	.	once	TRBJ2-1	TGCGCCAGCAGCCCCGGGGTAGCTTACAATGAGCAGTTCTTC	CASSPGVAYNEQFF
TRBV4-3	TRBD2	.	TRBJ2-1	TGCGCCAGCAGCCAGAAAGTAGCGGGGGGTTCCTACAATGAGCAGTTCTTC	CASSQKVAGGSYNEQFF
TRBV7-8	.	once	TRBJ1-1	TGTGCCAGCAGCTTAGCGTACAGCGAAGCTTTCTTT	CASSLAYSEAFF
TRBV21-1	.	.	TRBJ1-1	TGTGCCAGCAGCAAAGAAGACGCAGGGGCTATCGCTGAAGCTTTCTTT	CASSKEDAGAIAEAFF
TRBV19	TRBD1	.	TRBJ1-2	TGTGCCAGTAGTATAACAGGGGGCGGTGGCTACACCTTC	CASSITGGGGYTF
TRBV5-1	.	.	TRBJ2-1	TGCGCCAGCAGCCCCGACAGGACGGGACAGTTCTTC	CASSPDRTGQFF
TRBV6-6	.	.	TRBJ2-1	TGTGCCAGCAGTTACGGGACAACTTACAATGAGCAGTTCTTC	CASSYGTTYNEQFF
TRBV6-1	TRBD1	.	TRBJ2-3	TGTGCCAGCAGTGAACTAGACAGGGCTAGCACAGATACGCAGTATTTT	CASSELDRASTDTQYF
TRBV4-1	.	few	TRBJ1-1	TGCGCCAGCAGCCAGGCTATTGACAGGCCCCATTTGCCTGAAGCTTTCTTT	CASSQAIDRPHLPEAFF
TRBV19	.	.	TRBJ2-7	TGTGCCAGTAGGGGTGGGGGCGCCGAGCAGTACTTC	CASRGGGAEQYF
TRBV18	.	.	TRBJ1-5	TGTGCCAGCTCACCAACAGGTAGGGGATATAGCAATCAGCCCCAGCATTTT	CASSPTGRGYSNQPQHF
TRBV11-3	.	.	TRBJ2-3	TGTGCCAGCAGCTTCGGGAGCACAGATACGCAGTATTTT	CASSFGSTDTQYF
TRBV25-1	TRBD1	.	TRBJ1-5	TGTGCCAGCAGTCCCTCAACAGGGGTAAGGCAGCCCCAGCATTTT	CASSPSTGVRQPQHF
TRBV21-1	.	.	TRBJ1-1	TGTGCCAGCACTGACCTTGCCGGGACATCGAAAGGGAACACTGAAGCTTTCTTT	CASTDLAGTSKGNTEAFF
TRBV9	TRBD2	once	TRBJ2-5	TGTGCCAGCAGCGTAGGTCCTAGCGGGGGGGTATGGGGAGAGACCCAGTACTTC	CASSVGPSGGVWGETQYF
TRBV7-6	TRBD2	.	TRBJ2-7	TGTGCCAGCAGCATTAGCGGGACGAGCTCCTACGAGCAGTACTTC	CASSISGTSSYEQYF
TRBV27	.	.	TRBJ2-7	TGTGCCAGCAGTTTCTCCTATGCGAGTTTAATACGCGAGCAGTACTTC	CASSFSYASLIREQYF
TRBV30	TRBD2	few	TRBJ2-2	TGTGCCTGGAGTCCCGGGACTAGCGGTAACACCGGGGAGCTGTTTTTT	CAWSPGTSGNTGELFF
TRBV5-1	.	.	TRBJ1-5	TGCGCCAGCAGCTTGGAGGCAGGAACCCGTCAGCCCCAGCATTTT	CASSLEAGTRQPQHF
TRBV29-1	TRBD1	.	TRBJ2-7	TGCAGCGTTGGGACAGGGCTCTACGAGCAGTACTTC	CSVGTGLYEQYF
TRBV29-1	.	.	TRBJ2-7	TGCAGCGTTGGTAGGGGGATGAGAGACGAGCAGTACTTC	CSVGRGMRDEQYF
TRBV5-1	.	.	TRBJ1-5	TGCGCCAGCAGCGAATGGCCGGGGGATCAGCCCCAGCATTTT	CASSEWPGDQPQHF
TRBV11-3	TRBD1	.	TRBJ2-7	TGTGCCAGCAGCTCCCGGGACAGGGTATACGAGCAGTACTTC	CASSSRDRVYEQYF
TRBV5-1	.	.	TRBJ1-2	TGCGCCAGCAGCTTATTATCGGGGGAGGGCTACACCTTC	CASSLLSGEGYTF
TRBV9	TRBD2	.	TRBJ2-7	TGTGCCAGCAGCGTGGGGACTAGCGGGAAATACGAGCAGTACTTC	CASSVGTSGKYEQYF
TRBV2	.	.	TRBJ1-5	TGTGCCAGCAGTGGAACTTACAATCAGCCCCAGCATTTT	CASSGTYNQPQHF
TRBV7-3	.	.	TRBJ2-7	TGTGCCAGCGCCGCAAGGGGGCAGTACTTC	CASAARGQYF
TRBV15	.	.	TRBJ2-5	TGTGCCACCAGCAGAACCGCGACCCTAACAGTACAAGAGACCCAGTACTTC	CATSRTATLTVQETQYF
TRBV5-5	TRBD1	.	TRBJ1-2	TGTGCCAGCAGCGGATTGACAGGGGGTGATGGCTACACCTTC	CASSGLTGGDGYTF
TRBV2	TRBD1	.	TRBJ2-7	TGTGCCAGCAGTGAGGTTAGGGGGCGCAAATACTTC	CASSEVRGRKYF
TRBV6-4	.	.	TRBJ2-3	TGTGCCAGCAGTGACTCGGGGGCCACCACAGATACGCAGTATTTT	CASSDSGATTDTQYF
TRBV4-3	TRBD1	once	TRBJ2-7	TGCGCCAGCAGCCGCCGCGCCACCGGGACAGGGTGGGACGAGCAGTACTTC	CASSRRATGTGWDEQYF
TRBV30	.	.	TRBJ2-7	TGTGCCTGGAGTGCCAGGGGTTACGAGCAGTACTTC	CAWSARGYEQYF
TRBV14	.	.	TRBJ2-3	TGTGCCAGCAGCGCCCGGGACACCACAGATACGCAGTATTTT	CASSARDTTDTQYF
TRBV18	TRBD1	.	TRBJ1-1	TGTGCCAGCTCACCTAGGACAGGAGTCACTGAAGCTTTCTTT	CASSPRTGVTEAFF
TRBV10-3	.	.	TRBJ2-1	TGTGCCACCGGTAGGGGGAATGAGCAGTTCTTC	CATGRGNEQFF
TRBV10-3	.	.	TRBJ1-2	TGTGCCATCAGTAACGGGGATGGCTACACCTTC	CAISNGDGYTF
TRBV29-1	.	.	TRBJ1-2	TGCAGCGCGGGAGCCAGCGGAGGGGGCTACACCTTC	CSAGASGGGYTF
TRBV7-2	TRBD2	.	TRBJ2-1	TGTGCCAGCAGCTTAAACCCCTCTAGCGGGAGGCACAATGAGCAGTTCTTC	CASSLNPSSGRHNEQFF
TRBV7-3	.	.	TRBJ2-5	TGTGCCAGCAGCTTCTCAGGGGGGGAGACCCAGTACTTC	CASSFSGGETQYF
TRBV4-3	.	.	TRBJ2-1	TGCGCCAGCAGCCCCAACAGGGCACCCTTCAATGAGCAGTTCTTC	CASSPNRAPFNEQFF
TRBV4-3	TRBD1	.	TRBJ1-1	TGCGCCAGCAGCCAACTGGGACAGGGCACTGAAGCTTTCTTT	CASSQLGQGTEAFF
TRBV18	TRBD1	.	TRBJ1-4	TGTGCCAGCTCACCGGGACAGACAAATGAAAAACTGTTTTTT	CASSPGQTNEKLFF
TRBV18	TRBD1	.	TRBJ1-1	TGTGCCAGCTCACCCGGACAGGGAGACGGTGAAGCTTTCTTT	CASSPGQGDGEAFF
TRBV29-1	.	.	TRBJ2-7	TGCAGCGTTGAAGTACAGGGACGTGCCTACGAGCAGTACTTC	CSVEVQGRAYEQYF
TRBV7-8	TRBD2	.	TRBJ2-3	TGTGCCAGCAGCCGGAGCGGGAGCGTCACAGATACGCAGTATTTT	CASSRSGSVTDTQYF
TRBV11-1	TRBD2	.	TRBJ2-4	TGTGCCAGCAGCTCCGCGGGGGGGGCTAAGAACATTCAGTACTTC	CASSSAGGAKNIQYF
TRBV5-1	.	.	TRBJ1-2	TGCGCCAGCAGCGTAACAGGGTTAGATATTTTCTATGGCTACACCTTC	CASSVTGLDIFYGYTF